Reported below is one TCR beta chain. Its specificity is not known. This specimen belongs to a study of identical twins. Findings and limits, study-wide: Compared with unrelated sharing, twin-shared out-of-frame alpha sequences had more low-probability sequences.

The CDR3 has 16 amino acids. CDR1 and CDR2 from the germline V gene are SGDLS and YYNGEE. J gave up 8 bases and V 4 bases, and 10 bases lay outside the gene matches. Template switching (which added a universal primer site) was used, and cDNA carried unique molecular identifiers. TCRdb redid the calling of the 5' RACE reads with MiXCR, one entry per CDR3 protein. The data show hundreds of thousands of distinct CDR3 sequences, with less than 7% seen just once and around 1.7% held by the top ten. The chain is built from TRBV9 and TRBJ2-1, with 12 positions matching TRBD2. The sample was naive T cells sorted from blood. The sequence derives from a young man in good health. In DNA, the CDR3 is TGTGCCAGCAGCCCGCGGACTAGCGGGGCAAACTATGAGCAGTTCTTC. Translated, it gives CASSPRTSGANYEQFF.